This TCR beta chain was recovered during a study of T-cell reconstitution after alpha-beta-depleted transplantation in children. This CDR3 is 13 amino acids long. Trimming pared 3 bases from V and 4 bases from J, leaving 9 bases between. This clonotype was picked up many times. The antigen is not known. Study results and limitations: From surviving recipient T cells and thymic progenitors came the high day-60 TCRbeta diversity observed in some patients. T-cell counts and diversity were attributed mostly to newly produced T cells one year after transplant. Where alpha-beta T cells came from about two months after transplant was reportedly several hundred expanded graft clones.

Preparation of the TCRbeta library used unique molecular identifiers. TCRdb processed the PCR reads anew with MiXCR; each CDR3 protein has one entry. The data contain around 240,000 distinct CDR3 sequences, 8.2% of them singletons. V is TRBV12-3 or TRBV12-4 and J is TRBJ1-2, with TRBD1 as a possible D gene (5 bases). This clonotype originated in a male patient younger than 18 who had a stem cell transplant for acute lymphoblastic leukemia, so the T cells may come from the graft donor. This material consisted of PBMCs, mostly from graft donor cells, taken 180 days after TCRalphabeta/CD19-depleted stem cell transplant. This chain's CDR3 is CASSLDTFYGYTF. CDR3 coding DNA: TGTGCCAGCAGTTTGGACACCTTCTATGGCTACACCTTC.